This T cell receptor (beta chain) was sequenced during a study of cytomegalovirus exposure and HLA in healthy donors (TCRdb year 2017). The study in broad terms: An earlier analysis of approximately 640 of the donors reported approximately 270 Gb of sequence data and 100 million to 130 million unique TCR beta sequences from about 200 million T cells. An early release that covered 640 HLA-typed donors contained 250 to 350 gigabases of sequencing data and some 87 million unique TCR sequences. Of the 350 to 450 genotyped donors, 70% to 90% were placed in the genetic ancestry cluster associated with self-reported Caucasian donors. The study was designed to test whether signatures of past pathogen exposure could be identified by cataloging public T cell receptors. The study profiled the T cell repertoires of fewer than 850 subjects by immunosequencing and related them to cytomegalovirus serostatus. A separate validation cohort of 100 to 150 different subjects was used in addition to the approximately 670-subject first cohort. To predict cytomegalovirus infection status, the study combined high-throughput TCR immunosequencing, statistical association of individual TCRs with disease status, and machine learning. To study patterns of TCR occurrence, a later analysis re-analyzed previously published TCR beta repertoires from several hundred donors and added high-resolution HLA genotyping. The later analysis used no new phenotypic data to find candidate immune exposures, relying instead on TCR beta sequences and their occurrence across donors. An earlier analysis of approximately 500 of the donors applied high-throughput TCR beta sequencing to assess whether each TCR beta V gene segment acted as functional or pseudogenic. Donor age, sex, ethnicity and CMV serostatus were compiled together with the repertoire data. A later genetic analysis took genome-wide SNP genotypes for about 60% of the roughly 670 donors and used that subset as a discovery cohort. All discovery cohort repertoires had been generated using a single sequencing platform. Both class I and class II loci were covered by HLA typing, at four-digit resolution. Typing coverage differed by locus: A, B, C, DRB1 and DQB1 were typed in roughly 620-640 donors, DQA1 in 522, DPA1 in roughly 590, and DPB1 in about 450. Because of strong linkage in the cohort, five DR-DQ haplotypes were treated as single units for association and clustering. Across around 400 genotyped donors of the cohort, an average of approximately 240,000 unique TCR beta nucleotide sequences per donor were sequenced, and 15% to 20% of those sequences were non-productive.

The cohort consisted of 666 healthy bone marrow donors. All cohort members were sampled while nominally healthy, although unrecorded immune exposures were likely present. The donor was CMV seronegative and belonged to the group of 352 seronegative cohort members. A peripheral blood sample was provided by each donor, and peripheral blood mononuclear cells were used for TCR beta sequencing. Genomic DNA extraction from the blood cell samples was performed with the Qiagen DNeasy Blood Extraction Kit. General study outcomes and caveats: Most TCR sequences were observed very rarely across donors, whereas some public TCRs were present in many individuals. Because counts were too low, 15 to 20 rarely observed V segments, including chromosome 9 orphons, were left out of the earlier analysis of 587 of the donors. Specific HLA alleles were associated with 16,951 TCR beta sequences at a false discovery rate of 0.05 in a later analysis. In vitro tests confirmed that a few of the cytomegalovirus-associated TCR beta chains recognize cytomegalovirus antigens. A later analysis found that TCR association rates varied across HLA loci, with DRB1 alleles showing the most associated TCRs and HLA-C alleles the fewest. Sequencing depth was assumed to be roughly uniform across donors in the presence/absence analyses, though that assumption may not hold. In a later analysis, several top co-occurrence clusters were reported to appear linked to parvovirus B19, influenza, CMV and Epstein-Barr virus. An association between a missense DCLRE1C variant and V-gene and J-gene trimming of TCR beta chains was found in a later genetic analysis and replicated in an independent cohort. Because some donors lacked HLA typing at each locus, the association tests relied only on the typed subset. In the study, 150 to 200 TCR beta chains were listed as associated with cytomegalovirus. Correlated functional status among segregating V segments might reflect linkage disequilibrium, but an unknown experimental factor could not be ruled out. According to a later genetic analysis, donors in an Asian-associated ancestry cluster had fewer N-insertions in productive TCRs than the approximately 700-donor mean. An earlier analysis of approximately 530 of the donors showed that most TCR beta V segments appeared in productive rearrangements either about 87% or about 30% of the time, which broadly matched IMGT annotations. The only immune exposure information available for the cohort was CMV serostatus. A further reported finding was that TCR beta sequences accurately predicted the HLA-A and HLA-B alleles for most subjects in the first cohort. The cohort was sequenced for TCR beta chains only, and without alpha or paired-chain data the features that could be detected were limited. A group of highly shared sequence variants was considered likely to be a technical artifact of the sequencing pipeline. Assigning TCR associations to individual alleles was difficult when HLA alleles, especially DR and DQ, strongly co-occurred. A later analysis found that most CMV-associated TCR beta chains appeared HLA-restricted, with HLA associations seemingly driven largely by CMV exposure. Because the 87-base-pair reads could not distinguish some IMGT-functional V segments, including TRBV6-2 and TRBV6-3, those segments were excluded. A later analysis found that HLA-associated TCR beta chains were more clonally expanded and had lower generation probabilities than equally common non-associated chains. Cytomegalovirus status was reported to be diagnosed by the classifier with high specificity and sensitivity in both the original and validation cohorts. The authors suggested that the approach could potentially be generalized to other disease states and immunological phenotypes.

In the case of this clone: Its specific antigen is unknown. There are no base qualities to consult, and no much larger clone falls within one base.

V gives up 2 bases and J gives up 4 bases, and the segment between their germline ends measures 9 bases. The CDR3 contains 14 residues, cysteine and phenylalanine counted. The only DNA kept is the CDR3, 42 bases in frame from the first base. As encoded in the germline V gene, CDR1 is WSHSY while CDR2 is SAAADI. The method was the immunoSEQ multiplex PCR assay. A mixture of 60 forward primers for TCR Vbeta segments and 13 reverse primers for TCR Jbeta segments was used in the multiplex PCR. The CDR3 region of rearranged TCR beta genes was amplified from genomic DNA with a multiplex PCR assay. The Illumina HiSeq System was used to sequence the amplified TCR beta libraries as 87-base-pair reads. Per the authors' processing: In a later analysis, about 80 million unique TCR beta chains were counted across the roughly 670 repertoires, and roughly 10 million of these chains were shared by at least two donors. A nearest-neighbor algorithm error-corrected the raw reads and collapsed the reads into unique sequences, merging closely related sequences to remove PCR and sequencing errors. Alignment of CDR3 sequences to IMGT reference sequences was used to assign V, D and J gene segments. For a sequence to be retained, a match of at least six nucleotides to both a V gene segment and a J gene segment was required. Rearrangements were classified as productive when the CDR3 lacked stop codons and remained in frame with V and J, and all other rearrangements were classified as non-productive. Following IMGT convention, CDR3 was defined as the stretch from the second conserved V-encoded cysteine up to the conserved J-encoded phenylalanine. The earlier analysis of a few hundred of the donors excluded any sequence lacking an unambiguous match to a single V gene segment. In an earlier analysis of several hundred of the donors, V segments were called functional above 56.7% productive rearrangements and were called segregating when the between-donor standard deviation exceeded 5%. A statistical classification framework was built to diagnose cytomegalovirus status from the catalog of TCR beta chain sequences. V and J gene assignment, in a later analysis, came from comparing TCR nucleotide sequences with IMGT/GENE-DB human TR gene sequences. A later analysis assigned CDR3 sequences and most-parsimonious VDJ recombination scenarios with the TCRdist pipeline. In a later analysis, each TCR beta chain was defined by its CDR3 amino acid sequence together with its V-gene family, and reads lacking a unique V-gene family were excluded. As a way to deal with suspected cross-contamination and a sequencing artifact, a later analysis dropped roughly 600 nucleotide sequences that were highly shared and had low generation probability. A later analysis calculated a clonal expansion index for each public chain from normalized within-repertoire ranks of inferred template counts. In a later analysis, generation probabilities were computed with a VDJ recombination model fitted to out-of-frame rearrangements, and the resulting probabilities were checked against IGoR. In a later analysis, hypergeometric tests were used to score TCR-TCR, TCR-HLA and TCR-CMV co-occurrence, with a repertoire-size bias correction applied to TCR pairs. In a later analysis, false discovery rates were estimated by permuting HLA or CMV assignments 20 times. In a later analysis, co-occurring TCRs were grouped with DBSCAN, and TCRdist sequence similarity was added when clustering was performed within HLA-allele-positive subsets. Repertoires with fewer than 30,000 or more than 120,000 public chains, plus five repertoires with anomalous nucleotide sharing, were excluded from co-occurrence clustering. This immuneACCESS table, as held by TCRdb, lists in-frame sequences with V and J called but not all clones. Of the missing ones, under half trace to an unresolved V gene in checked studies; the others have no known cause. That table is the source of V, J and clone size, and D and trimming were worked out from the DNA. The table for this sample lists roughly 140,000 clones; approximately 79% of them were counted only once. Of the sample, about 0.66% is held by the ten largest clones.

The chain joins TRBV10-2 to TRBJ2-1; a weak D assignment points to TRBD2 (5 bases agree). Material: PBMCs. This TCR was recovered from a male donor in good health and CMV-seronegative. CDR3 region: CASSEVGVYNEQFF. The nucleotide sequence is TGCGCCAGCAGTGAGGTCGGGGTTTACAATGAGCAGTTCTTC.